This is a list of T cell receptor beta chains from one sample in a study. TCRdb reanalysed the 5' RACE reads using MiXCR and keeps one entry per CDR3 protein. The table has around 29,000 distinct CDR3 sequences, approximately 25% seen once. Sequencing was carried out using naive CD4+ T cells sorted from a lymph node. The receptor source for this set is a female donor with breast cancer. The conserved cysteine and the conserved F or W are not part of the CDR3 here. Fields, in order: V gene, J gene, CDR3 protein.

>TRBV7-2|TRBJ2-7
ASSFHSGSYEQY
>TRBV7-3|TRBJ2-6
ASSLGAGRANVLT
>TRBV7-8|TRBJ1-1
ASSNQKRSEAF
>TRBV4-1|TRBJ1-1
ASSVRAVNTEAF
>TRBV7-7|TRBJ2-5
ASSLEGSGGTQY
>TRBV7-9|TRBJ1-1
ASSLEAVGTEAF
>TRBV11-2|TRBJ2-2
ASGGNTGELF
>TRBV29-1|TRBJ1-1
SVRTGLSQNTEAF
>TRBV15|TRBJ2-1
ATSREGVRDNEQF
>TRBV5-1|TRBJ2-1
ASSLRQSVDNEQF
>TRBV5-1|TRBJ2-1
ASSLDGVSYSEQF
>TRBV9|TRBJ2-7
ASSVDAGAYEQY
>TRBV5-1|TRBJ2-6
ASSLESWSGANVLT
>TRBV20-1|TRBJ1-2
SARIGTGASYGYT
>TRBV10-3|TRBJ2-1
ASTVGGVINEQF
>TRBV30|TRBJ2-7
AWSGAGKRAQY
>TRBV25-1|TRBJ1-3
ASSELRGNTIY
>TRBV2|TRBJ1-5
ASRPGTGMGNQPQH
>TRBV10-3|TRBJ2-3
ATDDVGATDTQY
>TRBV20-1|TRBJ2-1
SARGGTSGTLGDNEQF
>TRBV12-3/TRBV12-4|TRBJ2-7
ASMRGTDYEQY
>TRBV20-1|TRBJ2-6
SASLSSQSGANVLT
>TRBV7-2|TRBJ2-7
ASSPRQGGHEQY
>TRBV12-3/TRBV12-4|TRBJ2-7
ASSSQTGGPYEQY
>TRBV6-5|TRBJ2-7
ASSPRPGGEQY
>TRBV5-4|TRBJ2-7
ANSLAGRYEQY
>TRBV28|TRBJ2-7
ASSLDPQEKQY
>TRBV12-3/TRBV12-4|TRBJ2-1
ASSELLGNEQF
>TRBV5-1|TRBJ2-1
ASSLGLAERSEQF
>TRBV25-1|TRBJ1-2
ASSESRGGGTWGYT
>TRBV5-6|TRBJ1-1
ASSLGRSFREAF
>TRBV28|-
ASSLYFSDYYEQY
>TRBV10-3|TRBJ2-1
AIRRNRDLGEL
>TRBV7-2|TRBJ2-3
ASRGGTGSTDTQY
>TRBV20-1|TRBJ2-3
SGYTATVSTDTQY
>TRBV7-9|TRBJ2-5
ASSSREGREFQETQY
>TRBV28|TRBJ1-4
ASALTGRHEKLF
>TRBV7-9|TRBJ2-3
ASSLTLAGGGDTQY
>TRBV11-2|TRBJ2-3
ASSKVPGPDTQY
>TRBV20-1|TRBJ2-6
SARDPRDDFTSGANVLT
>TRBV28|TRBJ1-6
ASSPTGENSPLH
>TRBV20-1|TRBJ2-7
SAGPDRVSYEQY
>TRBV20-1|TRBJ2-5
SAPGLAGVETQY
>TRBV24-1|TRBJ2-3
ATSELSDTQY
>TRBV2|TRBJ2-3
ANPGQYTDTQY
>TRBV11-1|TRBJ1-6
ASGGQANSPLH
>TRBV10-3|TRBJ2-2
AIAGTPPTGELF
>TRBV7-9|TRBJ1-2
ASSLGTDYGYT